Following are 4 T cell receptor beta chains from one sample sequenced in a study of T cells in Graves' hyperthyroidism and ophthalmopathy. TCR beta CDR3 regions were amplified from RNA transcripts. Researchers ran a first-round RT-PCR on the TCR CDR3 using the HTBI primer set. TCRdb re-derived calls from the multiplex PCR reads in MiXCR, one entry per CDR3 protein. The table includes 450,000 to 650,000 distinct CDR3 sequences, around 21% detected once. Sequenced: blood. The receptor source for this set is a man aged 18 to 29 with Graves' hyperthyroidism.

The CDR3 nucleotides read TGTGCCAGCAGTTACTCAGGGACAGGGGCGCCCTACGAGCAGTACTTC. This gives the protein CASSYSGTGAPYEQYF. This chain uses TRBV6-5 with TRBJ2-7; 10 bases are shared with TRBD1. Germline V gene sequence: CDR1 MNHEY, CDR2 SVGAGI. V shed 0 bases, J shed 2 bases, and the junction held 4 bases outside the gene matches. CDR3 length: 16 amino acids.

The rearrangement uses TRBV25-1 and TRBJ2-7, with TRBD1 matching 12 bases. The CDR3 is made up of 16 amino acids. Unmatched junction bases numbered 14, after V lost 7 bases and J lost 7 bases. Germline values: CDR1 MGHDK, CDR2 SYGVNS. CDR3 nucleotide sequence: TGTGCCAGCAAATCACACACGGGACAGGGGGCGGAAGAGCAGTACTTC. Its translation is CASKSHTGQGAEEQYF.

The rearrangement links TRBV19 to TRBJ2-5, with TRBD1 matching 7 bases. V was pared by 3 bases and J by 2 bases, with 6 bases of the junction left unmatched. Germline assignment: CDR1 LNHDA and CDR2 SQIVND (reference sequence). There are 15 residues in the CDR3. The chain's CDR3 is CASSITGTAQETQYF. The DNA of the CDR3 is TGTGCCAGTAGTATTACCGGGACAGCACAAGAGACCCAGTACTTC.

This clonotype appeared many times. The chain carries TRBV30 and TRBJ1-5; 8 bases line up with TRBD1. Germline CDR1 and CDR2: GTSNPN and SVGIG (reference sequence). The CDR3 contains 14 residues. V shed 1 base and J 6 bases; nucleotides not matched to a gene: 5. The CDR3 nucleotides read TGTGCCTGGAGTGCAGGGGGCAGAATTCAGCCCCAGCATTTT. Its translation: CAWSAGGRIQPQHF.